This is a list of T cell receptor beta chains from one sample in a study of blood T cell repertoires in COVID-19. TCRdb's copy holds only in-frame clones and misses some; the assay was immunoSEQ multiplex PCR. Here the sample spans about 190,000 clones, 70% to 85% being singletons. Sequencing was performed on PBMCs or T cells enriched from blood (not recorded which). Receptor source: a woman in her 30s who had recovered from COVID-19. Each CDR3 is given with its conserved first and last residue. Each record gives: D gene, clone size, V gene, J gene, CDR3 length, CDR3 protein, CDR3 DNA. A D gene is named only where the DNA matches it firmly. Rows may omit the clone size; those that give it use once, few, many or a size class.

.	.	TRBV5-1	TRBJ1-6	15	CASSENRADNSPLHF	TGCGCCAGCAGCGAGAACAGGGCTGATAATTCACCCCTCCACTTT
TRBD1	.	TRBV18	TRBJ1-2	15	CASSGGQGSIYGYTF	TGTGCCAGCTCCGGGGGACAGGGGTCTATCTATGGCTACACCTTC
.	.	TRBV28	TRBJ1-5	16	CASSLAARGGNQPQHF	TGTGCCAGCAGTTTAGCGGCCAGGGGCGGCAATCAGCCCCAGCATTTT
TRBD2	.	TRBV18	TRBJ2-1	15	CASSLAGALSNEQFF	TGTGCCAGCTCACTAGCGGGGGCTTTGAGCAATGAGCAGTTCTTC
TRBD1	.	TRBV27	TRBJ1-6	19	CASSPAGQGVDVHNSPLHF	TGTGCCAGCAGTCCCGCGGGACAGGGGGTGGATGTACATAATTCACCCCTCCACTTT
.	.	TRBV14	TRBJ1-5	14	CASSRAPSGQPQHF	TGTGCCAGCAGCCGAGCCCCCAGCGGACAGCCCCAGCATTTT
.	.	TRBV29-1	TRBJ1-2	15	CSVVPGTTTGNGYTF	TGCAGCGTAGTCCCCGGGACAACAACCGGGAATGGCTACACCTTC
TRBD2	.	TRBV6-5	TRBJ2-7	14	CASRGLAGVSEQYF	TGTGCCAGCAGAGGCCTAGCGGGAGTTAGCGAGCAGTACTTC
.	.	TRBV3-1/TRBV3-2	TRBJ1-2	18	CASSQYITTGTPPYGYTF	TGTGCCAGCAGCCAGTATATAACTACGGGGACACCCCCCTATGGCTACACCTTC
.	.	TRBV4-2	TRBJ2-1	16	CASSTRGTSSYNEQFF	TGTGCCAGCAGCACCCGGGGGACTTCCTCCTACAATGAGCAGTTCTTC
.	.	TRBV5-1	TRBJ1-2	14	CASSPLPRNHGYTF	TGCGCCAGCAGCCCACTTCCACGAAACCATGGCTACACCTTC
TRBD1	few	TRBV7-3	TRBJ1-2	13	CASSPGTGEDYTF	TGTGCCAGCAGCCCAGGGACAGGGGAGGACTACACCTTC
TRBD2	.	TRBV2	TRBJ2-1	21	CASSEAQGAGGPRITYNEQFF	TGTGCCAGCAGTGAAGCGCAGGGAGCGGGAGGGCCCCGAATTACCTACAATGAGCAGTTCTTC
TRBD1	.	TRBV5-4	TRBJ1-6	16	CASTQTGPLKNSPLHF	TGTGCCAGCACCCAGACAGGGCCGTTAAAAAATTCACCCCTCCACTTT
.	.	TRBV27	TRBJ2-1	14	CASKDSQGPNEQFF	TGTGCCAGCAAGGACTCCCAGGGGCCTAATGAGCAGTTCTTC
.	.	TRBV19	TRBJ1-3	13	CASSEKVRNTIYF	TGTGCCAGTAGTGAGAAGGTGCGGAACACCATATATTTT
TRBD1	.	TRBV29-1	TRBJ1-3	14	CSVGDRTVGNTIYF	TGCAGCGTTGGGGACAGGACAGTTGGAAACACCATATATTTT
TRBD2	few	TRBV9	TRBJ2-1	15	CASSPSGGVYNEQFF	TGTGCCAGCAGCCCAAGCGGGGGAGTCTACAATGAGCAGTTCTTC
TRBD1	.	TRBV28	TRBJ2-3	14	CASSWTGGTDTQYF	TGTGCCAGCAGTTGGACAGGGGGCACAGATACGCAGTATTTT
TRBD1	.	TRBV3-1/TRBV3-2	TRBJ2-5	16	CASDYEGQGLLETQYF	TGTGCCAGCGACTATGAGGGACAGGGGTTGTTGGAGACCCAGTACTTC
TRBD1	.	TRBV15	TRBJ2-1	15	CATSGDRGGYNEQFF	TGTGCCACCAGCGGGGACAGGGGTGGCTACAATGAGCAGTTCTTC
TRBD1	.	TRBV28	TRBJ1-2	14	CASRTTGGNYGYTF	TGTGCCAGCAGAACCACAGGGGGAAACTATGGCTACACCTTC
.	.	TRBV7-8	TRBJ1-1	14	CASSLSELNTEAFF	TGTGCCAGCAGCTTATCCGAGTTGAACACTGAAGCTTTCTTT
TRBD1	.	TRBV12-5	TRBJ2-3	16	CASGRGTRDRGDTQYF	TGTGCTAGTGGTCGAGGGACCCGGGACAGGGGTGATACGCAGTATTTT
.	few	TRBV4-1	TRBJ2-1	15	CATSGGLLSYNEQFF	TGCGCCACTTCAGGGGGGTTACTCTCATACAATGAGCAGTTCTTC
.	.	TRBV10-3	TRBJ1-5	15	CAISESQGQGPPQHF	TGTGCCATCAGTGAGTCGCAGGGTCAGGGGCCCCCCCAGCATTTT
TRBD1	.	TRBV5-5	TRBJ1-5	15	CASSTGTGGNQPQHF	TGTGCCAGCAGCACTGGGACAGGGGGCAATCAGCCCCAGCATTTT
.	.	TRBV6-1	TRBJ1-3	15	CASSERRQIGNTIYF	TGTGCCAGCAGTGAACGCAGACAGATTGGAAACACCATATATTTT
.	.	TRBV7-2	TRBJ1-5	13	CASSFQINQPQHF	TGTGCCAGCAGCTTCCAGATCAATCAGCCCCAGCATTTT
TRBD2	.	TRBV5-8	TRBJ2-3	14	CASSSGLAGDAQYF	TGTGCCAGCAGCTCGGGACTAGCGGGGGATGCGCAGTATTTT
.	few	TRBV10-3	TRBJ2-3	14	CAISDSRDTDTQYF	TGTGCCATCAGTGATAGCAGGGACACAGATACGCAGTATTTT
TRBD2	few	TRBV5-1	TRBJ2-1	15	CASSNSGSGGDEQFF	TGCGCCAGCAGCAATAGCGGGAGCGGAGGCGATGAGCAGTTCTTC
TRBD1	.	TRBV3-1/TRBV3-2	TRBJ1-5	15	CASSQVLGGVQPQHF	TGTGCCAGCAGCCAAGTTTTAGGGGGCGTTCAGCCCCAGCATTTT